This entry features one T cell receptor (beta chain) sequence. The Seattle site enrolled patients during active infection and followed them longitudinally. Under the authors' procedure: Quantification of nucleated cells was approximated via reference gene primer amplification. Profiled with immunoSEQ multiplex PCR; TCRdb holds only in-frame clones, not every one. V and J calls and clone size are as listed in that table; D and trimming were resolved from the DNA. The sample consists of about 290,000 clones, approximately 89% of them appearing once. The data stem from a study of blood T cell repertoires in COVID-19. About the research overall: From the United States, Italy and Spain came samples of acute and convalescent COVID-19. The cDNA or gDNA used as material had been derived from T cells, B-cell-depleted T cells, or PBMCs.

The length of the CDR3 is 15 residues. The V gene end was trimmed by 3 bases and the J gene end by 4 bases; junction bases not matched to a gene: 6. Germline lookup yields CDR1 SGHNT and CDR2 YYREEE (reference sequence). This clonotype was obtained from a young woman with COVID-19, enrolled during active disease. The sequenced material came from peripheral blood. The chain has TRBV5-4 and TRBJ2-7; 11 bases line up with TRBD1. CDR3 bases: TGTGCCAGCAGCTGGGACAGGGGGAATGGGTACGAGCAGTACTTC. Protein: CASSWDRGNGYEQYF.